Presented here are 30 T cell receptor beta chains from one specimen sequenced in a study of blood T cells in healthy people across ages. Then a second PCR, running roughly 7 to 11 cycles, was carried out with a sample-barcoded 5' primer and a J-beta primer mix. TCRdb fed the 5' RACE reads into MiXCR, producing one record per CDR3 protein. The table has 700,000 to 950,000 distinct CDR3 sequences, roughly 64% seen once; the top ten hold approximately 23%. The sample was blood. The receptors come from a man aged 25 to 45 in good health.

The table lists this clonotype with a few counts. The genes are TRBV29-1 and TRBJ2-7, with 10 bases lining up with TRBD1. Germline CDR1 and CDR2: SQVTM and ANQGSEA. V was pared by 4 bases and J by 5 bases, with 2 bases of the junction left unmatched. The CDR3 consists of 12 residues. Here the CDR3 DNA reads TGCAGCGTTGTAGGACAGGGGGACGAGCAGTACTTC. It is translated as CSVVGQGDEQYF.

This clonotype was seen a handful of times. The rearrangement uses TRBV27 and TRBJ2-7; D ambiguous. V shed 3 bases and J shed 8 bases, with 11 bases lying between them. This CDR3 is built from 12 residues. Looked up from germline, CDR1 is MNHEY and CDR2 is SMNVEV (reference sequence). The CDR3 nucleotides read TGTGCCAGCAGTTTTCTGGATTCAAAGCAGTACTTC. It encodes CASSFLDSKQYF.

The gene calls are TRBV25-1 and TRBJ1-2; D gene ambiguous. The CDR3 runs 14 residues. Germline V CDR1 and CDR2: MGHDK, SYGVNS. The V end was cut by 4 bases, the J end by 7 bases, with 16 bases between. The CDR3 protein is CASSVTRTVLGYTF. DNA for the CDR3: TGTGCCAGCAGTGTCACACGGACGGTACTTGGCTACACCTTC.

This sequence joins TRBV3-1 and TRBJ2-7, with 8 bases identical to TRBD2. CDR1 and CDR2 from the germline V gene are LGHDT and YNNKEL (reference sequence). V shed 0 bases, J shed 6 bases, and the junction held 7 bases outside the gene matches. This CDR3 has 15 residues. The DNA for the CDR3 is TGTGCCAGCAGCCAAGATATGGCGGGAGGTCGCGAGCAGTACTTC. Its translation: CASSQDMAGGREQYF.

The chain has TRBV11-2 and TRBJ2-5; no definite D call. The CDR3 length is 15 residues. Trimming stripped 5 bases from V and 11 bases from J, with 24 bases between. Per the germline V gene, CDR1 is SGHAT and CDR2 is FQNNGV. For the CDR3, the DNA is TGTGCCAGCAGCCCCGACAAATGGGCTTACAATGAGCAGTACTTC. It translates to CASSPDKWAYNEQYF.

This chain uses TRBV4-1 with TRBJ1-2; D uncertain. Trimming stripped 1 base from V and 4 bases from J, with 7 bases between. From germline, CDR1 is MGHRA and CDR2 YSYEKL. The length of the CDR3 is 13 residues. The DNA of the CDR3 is TGCGCCAGCAGCCAAGTTGGCCGCTATGGCTACACCTTC. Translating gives CASSQVGRYGYTF.

CDR3 in amino acids: CASSRDGGLTEAFF. As DNA, the CDR3 is TGCGCCAGCAGCCGGGACGGGGGATTGACTGAAGCTTTCTTT. V gene TRBV4-3 combines with J gene TRBJ1-1; D possibly corresponds to TRBD1 (5 bases). This CDR3 is built from 14 residues. Trimming left V 4 bases short and J 5 bases short, with 14 bases between. CDR1 and CDR2 (germline): LGHNA, YSLEER.

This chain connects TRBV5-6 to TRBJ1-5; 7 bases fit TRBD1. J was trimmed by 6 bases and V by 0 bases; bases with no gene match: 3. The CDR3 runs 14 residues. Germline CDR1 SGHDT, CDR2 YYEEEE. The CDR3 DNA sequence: TGTGCCAGCAGCTTGGCCGCAGGGGGTCAGCCCCAGCATTTT. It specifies CASSLAAGGQPQHF.

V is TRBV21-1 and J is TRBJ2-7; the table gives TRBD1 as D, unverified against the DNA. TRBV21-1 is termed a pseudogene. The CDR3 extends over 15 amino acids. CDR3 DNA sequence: TGTGCCAGCAGCAAAGGGGGACAGGGAGTCTACGAGCAGTACTTC. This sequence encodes CASSKGGQGVYEQYF.

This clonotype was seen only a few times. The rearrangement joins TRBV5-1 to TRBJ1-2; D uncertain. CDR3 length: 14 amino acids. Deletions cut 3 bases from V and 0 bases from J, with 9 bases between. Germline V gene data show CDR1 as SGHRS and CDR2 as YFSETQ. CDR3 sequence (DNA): TGCGCCAGCAGCTCCGGACTAGCTAACTATGGCTACACCTTC. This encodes CASSSGLANYGYTF.

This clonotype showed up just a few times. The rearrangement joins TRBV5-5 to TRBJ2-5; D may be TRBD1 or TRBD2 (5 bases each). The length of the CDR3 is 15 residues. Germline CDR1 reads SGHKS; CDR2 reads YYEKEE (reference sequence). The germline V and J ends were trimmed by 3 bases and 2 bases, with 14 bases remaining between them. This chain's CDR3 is CASSSLPGRQETQYF. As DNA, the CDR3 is TGTGCCAGCAGCTCATTACCGGGACGGCAAGAGACCCAGTACTTC.

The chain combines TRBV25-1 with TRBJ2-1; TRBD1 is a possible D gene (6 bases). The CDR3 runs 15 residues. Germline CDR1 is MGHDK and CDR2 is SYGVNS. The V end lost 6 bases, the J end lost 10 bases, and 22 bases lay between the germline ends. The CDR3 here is CASRQTGLSCKEQFF. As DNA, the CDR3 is TGTGCCAGCAGGCAAACAGGGCTTTCCTGCAAGGAGCAGTTCTTC.

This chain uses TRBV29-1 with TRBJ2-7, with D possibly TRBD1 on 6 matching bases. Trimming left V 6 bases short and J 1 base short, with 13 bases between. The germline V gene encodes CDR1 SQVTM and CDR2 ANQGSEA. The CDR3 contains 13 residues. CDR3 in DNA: TGCAGCGTCACTAATCAGGGGTCCTACGAGCAGTACTTC. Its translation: CSVTNQGSYEQYF.

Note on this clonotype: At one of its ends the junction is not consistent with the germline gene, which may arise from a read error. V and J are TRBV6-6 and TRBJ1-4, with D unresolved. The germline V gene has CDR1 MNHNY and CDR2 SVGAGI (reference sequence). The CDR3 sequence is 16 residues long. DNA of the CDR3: TGTGCCAGCAGCTACTCCCCCGGCCAGGTAGAGGGAAAACTGTTTTTT. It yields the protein CASSYSPGQVEGKLFF.

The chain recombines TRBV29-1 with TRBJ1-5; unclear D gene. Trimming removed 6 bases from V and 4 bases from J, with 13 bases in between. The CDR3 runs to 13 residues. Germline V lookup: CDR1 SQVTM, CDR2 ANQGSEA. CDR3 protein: CSVQVVLNQPQHF. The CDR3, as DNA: TGCAGCGTCCAAGTCGTACTAAATCAGCCCCAGCATTTT. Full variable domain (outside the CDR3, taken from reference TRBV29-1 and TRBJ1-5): SAVISQKPSRDICQRGTSLTIQCQVDSQVTMMFWYRQQPGQSLTLIATANQGSEATYESGFVIDKFPISRPNLTFSTLTVSNMSPEDSSIYLCSVQVVLNQPQHFGDGTRLSIL.

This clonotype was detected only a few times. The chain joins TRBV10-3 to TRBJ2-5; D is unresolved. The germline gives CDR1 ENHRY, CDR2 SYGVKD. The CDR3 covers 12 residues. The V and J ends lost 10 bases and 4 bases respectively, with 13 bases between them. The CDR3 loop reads CATQGSGETQYF. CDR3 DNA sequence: TGTGCCACCCAAGGGTCGGGAGAGACCCAGTACTTC.

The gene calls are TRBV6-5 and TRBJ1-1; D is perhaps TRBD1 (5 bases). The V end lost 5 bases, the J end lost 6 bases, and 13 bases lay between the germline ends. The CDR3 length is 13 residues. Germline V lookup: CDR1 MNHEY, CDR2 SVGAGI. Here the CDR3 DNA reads TGTGCCAGCAGTCTGAACGGGGGAGCTGAAGCTTTCTTT. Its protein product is CASSLNGGAEAFF.

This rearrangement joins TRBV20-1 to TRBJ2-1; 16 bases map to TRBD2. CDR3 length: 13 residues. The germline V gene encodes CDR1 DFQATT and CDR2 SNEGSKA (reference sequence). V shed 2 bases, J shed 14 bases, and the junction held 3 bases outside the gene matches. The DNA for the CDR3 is TGCAGTGCTAGAACCGGGACTAGCGGGGGGGAGTTCTTC. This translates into CSARTGTSGGEFF.

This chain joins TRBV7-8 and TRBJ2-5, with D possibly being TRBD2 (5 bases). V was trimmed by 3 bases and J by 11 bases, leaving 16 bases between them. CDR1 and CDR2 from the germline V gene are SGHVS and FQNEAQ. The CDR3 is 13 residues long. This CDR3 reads CASSFGGPWEQYF. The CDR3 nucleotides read TGTGCCAGCAGCTTTGGAGGTCCTTGGGAGCAGTACTTC. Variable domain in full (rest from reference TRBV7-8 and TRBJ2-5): GAGVSQSPRYKVAKRGQDVALRCDPISGHVSLFWYQQALGQGPEFLTYFQNEAQLDKSGLPSDRFFAERPEGSVSTLKIQRTQQEDSAVYLCASSFGGPWEQYFGPGTRLLVL.

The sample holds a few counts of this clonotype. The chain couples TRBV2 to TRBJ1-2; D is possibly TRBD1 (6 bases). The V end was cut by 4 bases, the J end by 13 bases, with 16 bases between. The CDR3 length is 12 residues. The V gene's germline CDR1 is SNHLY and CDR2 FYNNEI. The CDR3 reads CASSGGGPGRTF. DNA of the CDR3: TGTGCCAGCAGTGGCGGGGGGCCTGGGCGCACCTTC.

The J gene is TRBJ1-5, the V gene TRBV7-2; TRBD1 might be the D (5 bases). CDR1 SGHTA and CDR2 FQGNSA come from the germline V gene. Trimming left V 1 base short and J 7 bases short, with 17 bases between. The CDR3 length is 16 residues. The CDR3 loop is CASSLDGGSGLQPQHF. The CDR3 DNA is TGTGCCAGCAGCTTAGATGGGGGATCAGGGCTACAGCCCCAGCATTTT.

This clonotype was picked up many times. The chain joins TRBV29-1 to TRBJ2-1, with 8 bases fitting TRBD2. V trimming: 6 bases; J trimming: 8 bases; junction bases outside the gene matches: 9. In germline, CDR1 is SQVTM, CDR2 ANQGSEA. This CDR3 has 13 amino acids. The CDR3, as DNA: TGCAGCGTGGGGACGGGACTAGTGTATGAGCAGTTCTTC. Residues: CSVGTGLVYEQFF.

The CDR3 reads CASSRWTERADTQYF. CDR3 DNA: TGTGCCAGCAGCCGCTGGACGGAGAGGGCAGATACGCAGTATTTT. J is TRBJ2-3 and V is TRBV7-9, with a possible D match to TRBD2 (5 bases). CDR1 SEHNR and CDR2 FQNEAQ come from the germline V gene (reference sequence). V lost 5 bases and J 4 bases, leaving 16 bases between the germline ends. The CDR3 spans 15 residues.

The CDR3 reads CASSFNQGAWGYEQYF. The DNA for the CDR3 is TGTGCCAGCAGCTTTAACCAGGGGGCGTGGGGCTACGAGCAGTACTTC. The genes are TRBV11-2 and TRBJ2-7, with 8 bases matching TRBD1. The ends lost 3 bases at V and 3 bases at J; junction bases unmatched: 10. There are 16 residues in the CDR3. The V gene's germline CDR1 is SGHAT and CDR2 FQNNGV.

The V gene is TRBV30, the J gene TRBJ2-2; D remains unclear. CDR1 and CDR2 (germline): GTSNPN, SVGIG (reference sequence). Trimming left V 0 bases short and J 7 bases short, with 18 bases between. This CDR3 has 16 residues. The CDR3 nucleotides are TGTGCCTGGAGTGTACTTACCGCCGTGGGTGACGGGGAGCTGTTTTTT. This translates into CAWSVLTAVGDGELFF.

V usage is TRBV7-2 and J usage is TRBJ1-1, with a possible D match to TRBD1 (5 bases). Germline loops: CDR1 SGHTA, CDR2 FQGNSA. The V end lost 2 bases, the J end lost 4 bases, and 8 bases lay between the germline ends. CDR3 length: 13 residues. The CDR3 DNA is TGTGCCAGCAGCTTACAGGGCTCCACTGAAGCTTTCTTT. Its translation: CASSLQGSTEAFF.

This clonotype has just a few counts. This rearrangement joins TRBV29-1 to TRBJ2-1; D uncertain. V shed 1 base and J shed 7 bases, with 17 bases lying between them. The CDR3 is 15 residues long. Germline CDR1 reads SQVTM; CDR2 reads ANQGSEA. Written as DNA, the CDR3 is TGCAGCGTTGAAGGTAACAGCATCCACCCAAATGAGCAGTTCTTC. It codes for CSVEGNSIHPNEQFF.

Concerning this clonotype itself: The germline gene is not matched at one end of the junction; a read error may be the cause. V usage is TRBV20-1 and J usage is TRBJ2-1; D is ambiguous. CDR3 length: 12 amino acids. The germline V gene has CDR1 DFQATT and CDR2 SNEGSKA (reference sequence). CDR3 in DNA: TGCAGTGCTAGAGTTCGATACAATGGGCAGTTCTTC. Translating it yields CSARVRYNGQFF.

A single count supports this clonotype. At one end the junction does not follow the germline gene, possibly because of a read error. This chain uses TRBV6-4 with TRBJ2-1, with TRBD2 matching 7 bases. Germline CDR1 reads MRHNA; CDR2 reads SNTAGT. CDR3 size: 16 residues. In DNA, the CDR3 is TGTGCCAGCAATGACTCTGGGGCGGGGGAGTACAATGAGCAGTTCTTC. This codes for CASNDSGAGEYNEQFF.

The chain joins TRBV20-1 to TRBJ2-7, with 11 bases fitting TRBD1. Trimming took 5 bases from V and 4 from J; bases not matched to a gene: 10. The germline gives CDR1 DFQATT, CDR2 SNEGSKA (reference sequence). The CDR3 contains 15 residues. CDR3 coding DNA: TGCAGTGCTGGGGTGGACAGGGGGCGCGGGTACGAGCAGTACTTC. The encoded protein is CSAGVDRGRGYEQYF.